The 3 T cell receptor beta chains below were found in one sample sequenced in a study of cytomegalovirus exposure and HLA in healthy donors. The data were produced by immunoSEQ multiplex PCR, yet TCRdb's version contains in-frame clones alone and is incomplete. The table shows 150,000 to 200,000 clones, with 86% occurring only once. Specimen: PBMCs. Source of these receptors: a woman aged 25-40 years in good health and CMV-seronegative.

The chain uses TRBV19 and TRBJ2-1; D is possibly TRBD2 (6 bases). The germline V and J ends were trimmed by 5 bases and 5 bases, with 10 bases remaining between them. Germline V gives CDR1 LNHDA, CDR2 SQIVND (reference sequence). The CDR3 runs to 13 residues. This chain's CDR3 is CASSSGLNNEQFF. CDR3 nucleotides: TGTGCCAGTAGTTCGGGACTTAACAATGAGCAGTTCTTC.

The chain joins TRBV11-1 to TRBJ1-3; unclear D gene. V lost 2 bases to trimming and J lost 2 bases, with 7 bases between them. The CDR3 covers 14 residues. Germline V gene data show CDR1 as SGHAT and CDR2 as FQDESV (reference sequence). The CDR3 nucleotides read TGTGCCAGCAGCTTACGGGGTACTGGAAACACCATATATTTT. Protein: CASSLRGTGNTIYF.

V gene TRBV30 combines with J gene TRBJ1-3, with unresolved D. Germline V CDR1 and CDR2: GTSNPN, SVGIG (reference sequence). CDR3 length equals 16 residues. Between the trimmed V and J ends, which lost 3 bases and 0 bases, there was a span of 15 bases. Here the CDR3 reads CAWSLTDGSSGNTIYF. In nucleotides, the CDR3 is TGTGCCTGGAGCCTTACGGACGGGAGCTCTGGAAACACCATATATTTT.